This TCR beta chain was identified in a study of cytomegalovirus exposure and HLA in healthy donors. Both 60 Vbeta primers and 13 Jbeta primers went into the PCR. Assay used: immunoSEQ multiplex PCR; TCRdb lists only in-frame clones, some missing. The sample records 35,000 to 50,000 clones, about half being singletons. In its sample, this clone was seen a few times. At one boundary the junction diverges from the germline segment, which might be a read error. Material: PBMCs. The receptor was isolated from a man aged 55 to 70 in good health and CMV-seronegative.

CDR3 in amino acids: CASREGRGGGYGYTF. The CDR3 DNA follows: TGTGCCAGCAGGGAAGGGAGGGGCGGCGGCTATGGCTACACCTTC. The rearrangement links TRBV2 to TRBJ1-2; tentative D call: TRBD1 (5 bases). CDR3 length: 15 amino acids. The V gene's germline CDR1 is SNHLY and CDR2 FYNNEI.